Listed here are 27 T cell receptor beta chains from one sample, sequenced in a study of coeliac disease. This table comes from immunoSEQ multiplex PCR, and its TCRdb copy is limited to in-frame clones, with some not included. The sample has some 6,500 clones, approximately 59% seen once. Sequenced material: lymphocytes from the gut lamina propria. These receptor sequences come from a man in his 60s with celiac disease on a gluten-free diet.

Comments on this clone: Other DNA sequences within the sample encode an identical CDR3. This rearrangement joins TRBV30 to TRBJ1-6; TRBD1 aligns across 9 bases. The CDR3 runs 15 residues. Germline loops: CDR1 GTSNPN, CDR2 SVGIG (reference sequence). Trimming at V came to 3 bases and at J to 13 bases, leaving 13 bases not matched to a gene. The CDR3 here is CAWSRSGQGNSPLHF. The CDR3, as DNA: TGTGCCTGGAGCCGATCGGGACAGGGAAACTCCCCCCTCCACTTT.

The rearrangement links TRBV5-4 to TRBJ1-5; 7 bases fit TRBD1. Trimming at V came to 4 bases and at J to 6 bases, leaving 7 bases not matched to a gene. Germline V lookup: CDR1 SGHNT, CDR2 YYREEE (reference sequence). This CDR3 comprises 14 residues. Here the CDR3 reads CASSQGGLGQPQHF. In nucleotides, the CDR3 is TGTGCCAGCAGCCAGGGGGGTTTGGGTCAGCCCCAGCATTTT. The full variable domain, with the rest looked up from reference TRBV5-4 and TRBJ1-5, is ETGVTQSPTHLIKTRGQQVTLRCSSQSGHNTVSWYQQALGQGPQFIFQYYREEENGRGNFPPRFSGLQFPNYSSELNVNALELDDSALYLCASSQGGLGQPQHFGDGTRLSIL.

This clone was detected a few times. V is TRBV6-5 and J is TRBJ1-4, with 7 nucleotides matching TRBD1. Losses at the gene ends were 4 bases for V and 0 bases for J; bases not matched to a gene: 5. Germline-derived CDR1 and CDR2 are MNHEY and SVGAGI. There are 16 residues in the CDR3. CDR3 residues: CASSWSQGATNEKLFF. DNA of the CDR3: TGTGCCAGCAGTTGGTCTCAGGGGGCAACTAATGAAAAACTGTTTTTT.

The chain couples TRBV5-1 to TRBJ1-2; D may be TRBD1 (5 bases). The CDR3 has 15 residues. Trimming removed 4 bases from V and 2 bases from J, with 15 bases in between. From germline, CDR1 is SGHRS and CDR2 YFSETQ. DNA for the CDR3: TGCGCCAGCAGCCCGGGAGGGGCTGGAAACTATGGCTACACCTTC. It encodes CASSPGGAGNYGYTF.

This clone was detected only a few times. V gene TRBV10-3 combines with J gene TRBJ1-2; unclear D gene. CDR1 is ENHRY, CDR2 SYGVKD, per germline. This CDR3 has 14 amino acids. V lost 1 base, J lost 2 bases, and 8 bases lay in between. CDR3 residues: CAISEWQSNYGYTF. CDR3 bases: TGTGCCATCAGTGAGTGGCAGTCAAACTATGGCTACACCTTC.

This clone is deemed large. The chain recombines TRBV6-5 with TRBJ1-2, with D maybe TRBD1 (5 bases). The CDR3 covers 12 residues. Germline V gene sequence: CDR1 MNHEY, CDR2 SVGAGI. Trimming stripped 6 bases from V and 3 bases from J, with 8 bases between. CDR3 bases: TGTGCCAGCAGACAGGTGCACTATGGCTACACCTTC. As protein: CASRQVHYGYTF.

The genes are TRBV7-3 and TRBJ2-1; tentative D call: TRBD2 (5 bases). Trimming cost V 0 bases and J 3 bases, with 9 bases left between them. This CDR3 has 15 residues. Germline-derived CDR1 and CDR2 are SGHTA and FQGTGA. In nucleotides, the CDR3 is TGTGCCAGCAGCTTAACCTCGGGGAACTACAATGAGCAGTTCTTC. This encodes CASSLTSGNYNEQFF. The complete variable domain, with remaining parts taken from reference TRBV7-3 and TRBJ2-1, reads GAGVSQTPSNKVTEKGKYVELRCDPISGHTALYWYRQSLGQGPEFLIYFQGTGAADDSGLPNDRFFAVRPEGSVSTLKIQRTERGDSAVYLCASSLTSGNYNEQFFGPGTRLTVL.

This sequence joins TRBV10-3 and TRBJ1-5, with 12 bases aligning to TRBD1. There are 14 residues in the CDR3. Unmatched junction bases numbered 7, after V lost 10 bases and J lost 6 bases. Germline V gene sequence: CDR1 ENHRY, CDR2 SYGVKD. This chain's CDR3 is CATEGTGGSQPQHF. Here the CDR3 DNA reads TGTGCCACCGAAGGGACAGGGGGCAGTCAGCCCCAGCATTTT.

This clone was found a few times. The genes are TRBV6-1 and TRBJ1-2, with D tentatively TRBD1 (5 bases). The germline gives CDR1 MNHNS, CDR2 SASEGT. CDR3 length equals 13 residues. V lost 3 bases and J lost 6, with 11 bases in between. CDR3 loop: CASSEGRVDGYTF. The CDR3 DNA sequence: TGTGCCAGCAGTGAGGGCAGGGTGGATGGCTACACCTTC.

The chain has TRBV7-9 and TRBJ2-1; weak D call: TRBD2 (5 bases). Germline values: CDR1 SEHNR, CDR2 FQNEAQ (reference sequence). The CDR3 runs to 15 residues. V gave up 7 bases and J gave up 0 bases, with 13 bases separating them. The CDR3 bases are TGTGCCAGCAACCCTCCTGGGAGCTCCTACAATGAGCAGTTCTTC. This encodes CASNPPGSSYNEQFF.

The CDR3 protein is CASMPLGGDPYNEQFF. The CDR3 DNA reads TGTGCCAGTATGCCCCTGGGCGGGGATCCCTACAATGAGCAGTTCTTC. The chain is built from TRBV19 and TRBJ2-1; D possibly corresponds to TRBD2 (6 bases). CDR1 and CDR2 from the germline V gene are LNHDA and SQIVND (reference sequence). CDR3 size: 16 residues. The V end lost 7 bases, the J end lost 2 bases, and 18 bases lay between the germline ends. Full variable domain (remainder filled in from reference TRBV19 and TRBJ2-1): DGGITQSPKYLFRKEGQNVTLSCEQNLNHDAMYWYRQDPGQGLRLIYYSQIVNDFQKGDIAEGYSVSREKKESFPLTVTSAQKNPTAFYLCASMPLGGDPYNEQFFGPGTRLTVL.

V gene TRBV9 combines with J gene TRBJ2-1; TRBD2 agrees at 7 bases. The CDR3 contains 16 residues. Germline CDR1 reads SGDLS; CDR2 reads YYNGEE. With V trimmed by 0 bases and J by 7 bases, 10 bases remained unmatched. The CDR3 DNA follows: TGTGCCAGCAGCGTAGGGGTAGGGGCGGGGGATAATGAGCAGTTCTTC. Translating it yields CASSVGVGAGDNEQFF.

V is TRBV9 and J is TRBJ2-1, with 9 positions matching TRBD2. The V and J ends lost 0 bases and 8 bases, in that order; junction bases with no gene match: 3. Germline CDR1 and CDR2: SGDLS and YYNGEE. The CDR3 is made up of 14 amino acids. The CDR3 here is CASSVGASGDEQFF. The CDR3 bases are TGTGCCAGCAGCGTAGGAGCTAGCGGGGATGAGCAGTTCTTC.

This chain uses TRBV5-4 with TRBJ1-4, with D possibly being TRBD1 (5 bases). Germline CDR1 SGHNT, CDR2 YYREEE (reference sequence). Trimming took off 0 bases at V and 2 bases at J, with 8 bases between the two ends. This CDR3 has 15 amino acids. The CDR3 reads CASSLGGLTNEKLFF. As DNA, the CDR3 is TGTGCCAGCAGCTTGGGGGGCCTCACTAATGAAAAACTGTTTTTT. Filled out from reference TRBV5-4 and TRBJ1-4, the complete variable domain reads ETGVTQSPTHLIKTRGQQVTLRCSSQSGHNTVSWYQQALGQGPQFIFQYYREEENGRGNFPPRFSGLQFPNYSSELNVNALELDDSALYLCASSLGGLTNEKLFFGSGTQLSVL.

The chain carries TRBV29-1 and TRBJ1-3; D uncertain. V was cut by 7 bases and J by 0 bases, with 10 bases left in between. The CDR3 has 13 residues. Per the germline V gene, CDR1 is SQVTM and CDR2 is ANQGSEA. The CDR3 nucleotides are TGCAGCGCCGCCCCAGGCTCTGGAAACACCATATATTTT. Translating gives CSAAPGSGNTIYF.

This clone is large in the sample. The chain employs TRBV18 and TRBJ1-5; no firm D call. V lost 3 bases and J 8 bases, leaving 14 bases between the germline ends. Germline V gene lookup returns CDR1 KGHSH and CDR2 LQKENI. CDR3 size: 14 residues. The CDR3 is CASSPPTGVEPQHF. As DNA, the CDR3 is TGTGCCAGCTCACCCCCAACCGGGGTTGAGCCCCAGCATTTT. Complete variable domain (other parts from reference TRBV18 and TRBJ1-5): NAGVMQNPRHLVRRRGQEARLRCSPMKGHSHVYWYRQLPEEGLKFMVYLQKENIIDESGMPKERFSAEFPKEGPSILRIQQVVRGDSAAYFCASSPPTGVEPQHFGDGTRLSIL.

The chain joins TRBV19 to TRBJ1-5; D is perhaps TRBD1 (6 bases). The CDR3 runs 18 residues. Germline V gene sequence: CDR1 LNHDA, CDR2 SQIVND (reference sequence). V was trimmed by 0 bases and J by 0 bases, leaving 15 bases between them. CDR3 sequence reads: CASSIDQYRVDSNQPQHF. DNA for the CDR3: TGTGCCAGTAGTATAGATCAATACAGGGTTGATAGCAATCAGCCCCAGCATTTT.

V usage is TRBV10-3 and J usage is TRBJ2-2; tentatively, D is TRBD1 (5 bases). CDR1 is ENHRY and CDR2 is SYGVKD in the germline V gene. Deletions cut 1 base from V and 6 bases from J, with 24 bases between. The CDR3 totals 19 residues. CDR3 region: CAISEFLRGAQDAAGELFF. DNA of the CDR3: TGTGCCATCAGTGAGTTTTTAAGGGGTGCCCAGGACGCTGCCGGGGAGCTGTTTTTT.

The V call is TRBV20-1, the J call TRBJ2-1; D gene unclear. Germline V gene sequence: CDR1 DFQATT, CDR2 SNEGSKA (reference sequence). The CDR3 sequence is 11 residues long. Trimming shortened V by 5 bases and J by 5 bases, and 7 bases separated the two germline ends. The chain's CDR3 is CSADLNNEQFF. The CDR3 region has the DNA TGCAGTGCTGACTTAAACAATGAGCAGTTCTTC.

The rearrangement uses TRBV28 and TRBJ1-2, with D uncertain. CDR3 size: 13 residues. CDR1 and CDR2 (germline): MDHEN, SYDVKM. The V gene lost 8 bases and the J gene lost 8 bases, with 18 bases spanning the gap. DNA of the CDR3: TGTGCCAGCCAAATCCTACCGACGGGAGGCTACACCTTC. It yields the protein CASQILPTGGYTF.

By share of the sample, this clone is medium-sized. The gene calls are TRBV4-1 and TRBJ1-3; D uncertain. The CDR3 length is 16 residues. CDR1 and CDR2 (germline): MGHRA, YSYEKL. The ends were cut back, 4 bases at V and 2 bases at J, with 15 bases in the middle. The DNA of the CDR3 is TGCGCCAGCAGCCTCGAGGTCACCCCCACTGGAAACACCATATATTTT. Amino acid sequence: CASSLEVTPTGNTIYF.

The chain links TRBV6-5 to TRBJ2-3, with D uncertain. The CDR3 has 13 amino acids. The germline V gene has CDR1 MNHEY and CDR2 SVGAGI. The ends were cut back, 0 bases at V and 5 bases at J, with 6 bases in the middle. CDR3 DNA: TGTGCCAGCAGTTACTCGTACGGAGATACGCAGTATTTT. Protein product: CASSYSYGDTQYF.

V and J are TRBV11-2 and TRBJ1-5; D uncertain. CDR1 is SGHAT, CDR2 FQNNGV, per germline. CDR3 length: 13 residues. Trimming shortened V by 0 bases and J by 6 bases, and 6 bases separated the two germline ends. The CDR3 DNA follows: TGTGCCAGCAGCTTAGATCGGGGTCAGCCCCAGCATTTT. This codes for CASSLDRGQPQHF. Using reference TRBV11-2 and TRBJ1-5 for the parts outside the CDR3, the full variable domain is EAGVAQSPRYKIIEKRQSVAFWCNPISGHATLYWYQQILGQGPKLLIQFQNNGVVDDSQLPKDRFSAERLKGVDSTLKIQPAKLEDSAVYLCASSLDRGQPQHFGDGTRLSIL.

This clone was recorded a few times. The chain has TRBV19 and TRBJ1-1; TRBD1 agrees at 7 bases. Losses at the gene ends were 4 bases for V and 5 bases for J; bases not matched to a gene: 7. The CDR3 contains 14 residues. The germline gives CDR1 LNHDA, CDR2 SQIVND (reference sequence). The CDR3 nucleotides are TGTGCCAGTAGTACCATGACAGGGATTACTGAAGCTTTCTTT. This translates into CASSTMTGITEAFF.

The V gene is TRBV6-5, the J gene TRBJ2-7; 8 bases fit TRBD2. V lost 5 bases to trimming and J lost 6 bases; unmatched junction nucleotides: 6. This CDR3 contains 13 residues. Germline V lookup: CDR1 MNHEY, CDR2 SVGAGI. In DNA, the CDR3 is TGTGCCAGCAGTGAATTGAGCGGGGGCGAGCAGTACTTC. This translates into CASSELSGGEQYF.

About this clone: The same CDR3 arises from other DNA sequences in this sample as well. The CDR3 loop reads CASIDSSGNTIYF. The CDR3 DNA follows: TGTGCCAGCATAGACAGCTCTGGAAACACCATATATTTT. The V call is TRBV28, the J call TRBJ1-3; D is possibly TRBD1 (5 bases). This CDR3 has 13 amino acids. The germline V and J ends were trimmed by 7 bases and 0 bases, with 7 bases remaining between them. The V gene's germline CDR1 is MDHEN and CDR2 SYDVKM. Supplemented by reference TRBV28 and TRBJ1-3, the full variable domain reads DVKVTQSSRYLVKRTGEKVFLECVQDMDHENMFWYRQDPGLGLRLIYFSYDVKMKEKGDIPEGYSVSREKKERFSLILESASTNQTSMYLCASIDSSGNTIYFGEGSWLTVV.

J is TRBJ1-5 and V is TRBV5-6, with D unclear. With 4 bases removed from V and 0 bases from J, the gap between germline ends came to 8 bases. CDR1 SGHDT and CDR2 YYEEEE come from the germline V gene. The CDR3 runs 14 residues. For the CDR3, the DNA is TGTGCCAGCAGCCTACAGCATAGCAATCAGCCCCAGCATTTT. Its translation is CASSLQHSNQPQHF. The full variable domain, with the rest looked up from reference TRBV5-6 and TRBJ1-5, is DAGVTQSPTHLIKTRGQQVTLRCSPKSGHDTVSWYQQALGQGPQFIFQYYEEEERQRGNFPDRFSGHQFPNYSSELNVNALLLGDSALYLCASSLQHSNQPQHFGDGTRLSIL.